Below are 19 T cell receptor beta chains sequenced from a single sample in a study of identical twins. From the 5' RACE reads, TCRdb called clonotypes with MiXCR, one entry per CDR3 protein. This sample has some 760,000 distinct CDR3 sequences, with 18% found just once. The data were also submitted as part of a second study, on T cells expressing NK-cell markers.

Sequenced sample: PBMCs. The receptor source for this set is a woman aged 18-29 years in good health.

This clonotype came up a few times. The gene calls are TRBV6-5 and TRBJ1-1, with a weak D call TRBD1 (6 bases). Germline V lookup: CDR1 MNHEY, CDR2 SVGAGI. V was pared by 2 bases and J by 0 bases, with 10 bases between. The CDR3 loop spans 15 amino acids. Here the CDR3 reads CASSYGGTLNTEAFF. The CDR3 coding sequence is TGTGCCAGCAGTTACGGGGGCACCCTGAACACTGAAGCTTTCTTT.

This clonotype was observed a handful of times. The chain joins TRBV7-2 to TRBJ1-4; D gene uncertain. V was pared by 2 bases and J by 3 bases, with 10 bases between. The CDR3 extends over 15 amino acids. In germline, CDR1 is SGHTA, CDR2 FQGNSA. The CDR3 loop reads CASSLNRGPNEKLFF. CDR3 DNA sequence: TGTGCCAGCAGCTTAAACCGCGGCCCTAATGAAAAACTGTTTTTT.

The chain has TRBV20-1 and TRBJ1-3; perhaps TRBD1 as D (6 bases). This CDR3 is built from 13 residues. In germline, CDR1 is DFQATT, CDR2 SNEGSKA (reference sequence). V dropped 1 base and J dropped 7 bases, with 11 bases sitting between them. The CDR3 protein is CSARVQGRNTIYF. The CDR3 nucleotides are TGCAGTGCTAGAGTGCAGGGGCGGAACACCATATATTTT.

The chain is built from TRBV7-9 and TRBJ2-1; D possibly corresponds to TRBD2 (6 bases). CDR3 length: 16 residues. Germline lookup yields CDR1 SEHNR and CDR2 FQNEAQ (reference sequence). V was trimmed by 2 bases and J by 4 bases, leaving 15 bases between them. The CDR3 nucleotides are TGTGCCAGCAGCTTATCACACAGGAGGGGTTACAATGAGCAGTTCTTC. Encoded protein: CASSLSHRRGYNEQFF. Together with reference TRBV7-9 and TRBJ2-1, the CDR3 gives the full variable domain: DTGVSQNPRHKITKRGQNVTFRCDPISEHNRLYWYRQTLGQGPEFLTYFQNEAQLEKSRLLSDRFSAERPKGSFSTLEIQRTEQGDSAMYLCASSLSHRRGYNEQFFGPGTRLTVL.

A word on this clonotype: A much larger clone differs from this one at a single base, so this may be a read error. This chain links TRBV7-9 with TRBJ2-2; D might be TRBD2 (6 bases). CDR3 length: 14 amino acids. V was trimmed by 5 bases and J by 0 bases, leaving 7 bases between them. CDR1 and CDR2 (germline): SEHNR, FQNEAQ (reference sequence). The DNA of the CDR3 is TGTGCCAGCAGCCGCGGGGCGAACACCGGGGAGCTGTTTTTT. Translating gives CASSRGANTGELFF.

This clonotype was seen only a few times. The V gene is TRBV6-1, the J gene TRBJ2-3; the D gene is possibly TRBD1 (5 bases). CDR1 MNHNS and CDR2 SASEGT come from the germline V gene. The V gene lost 5 bases and the J gene lost 5 bases, with 17 bases spanning the gap. The CDR3 totals 15 residues. This chain's CDR3 is CASSQERLRGDTQYF. DNA of the CDR3: TGTGCCAGCAGTCAAGAAAGGCTTAGGGGAGATACGCAGTATTTT.

The chain recombines TRBV9 with TRBJ2-7; D is undetermined. The V and J ends lost 0 bases and 0 bases respectively, with 16 bases between them. The CDR3 contains 17 residues. The V gene's germline CDR1 is SGDLS and CDR2 YYNGEE. The chain's CDR3 is CASSVAGVFDNSYEQYF. CDR3 nucleotide sequence: TGTGCCAGCAGCGTAGCTGGAGTATTTGATAACTCCTACGAGCAGTACTTC.

CDR3 in DNA: TGTGCCTGTAACAGGGAAACCACTGAAGCTTTCTTT. Translation gives CACNRETTEAFF. This rearrangement joins TRBV30 to TRBJ1-1, with D possibly TRBD1 on 6 matching bases. Trimming stripped 6 bases from V and 4 bases from J, with 12 bases between. Germline CDR1 and CDR2: GTSNPN and SVGIG (reference sequence). The CDR3 runs 12 residues.

The chain recombines TRBV12-3 or TRBV12-4 with TRBJ1-5; 9 bases line up with TRBD1. The trim removed 6 bases at V and 4 bases at J, leaving 7 bases unmatched. CDR3 length: 15 amino acids. CDR3 in amino acids: CASRKGTGLNQPQHF. The CDR3, as DNA: TGTGCCAGCAGAAAGGGGACAGGGTTAAATCAGCCCCAGCATTTT.

This clonotype was detected only a few times. The chain carries TRBV5-1 and TRBJ2-3; 9 nucleotides agree with TRBD2. The CDR3 covers 17 residues. V gave up 4 bases and J gave up 7 bases; unmatched junction bases: 16. The germline V gene has CDR1 SGHRS and CDR2 YFSETQ. The CDR3 region is CASSLQHSGGEVYTQYF. For the CDR3, the DNA is TGCGCCAGCAGCCTCCAACATAGCGGGGGAGAGGTATATACGCAGTATTTT.

The rearrangement uses TRBV5-1 and TRBJ2-1; TRBD1 matches at 11 bases. CDR1 and CDR2 from the germline V gene are SGHRS and YFSETQ. This CDR3 is 16 amino acids long. V lost 2 bases and J lost 7; bases outside the gene matches: 8. The CDR3 nucleotides are TGCGCCAGCAGCTTATCTCCGGGACAGGGGGGGAATGAGCAGTTCTTC. Amino acid sequence: CASSLSPGQGGNEQFF.

The chain is built from TRBV5-1 and TRBJ2-3; 13 bases are a match to TRBD2. CDR1 and CDR2 from the germline V gene are SGHRS and YFSETQ. V lost 4 bases to trimming and J lost 4 bases; unmatched junction nucleotides: 6. CDR3 length: 16 amino acids. This CDR3 reads CASSLPGLAGADTQYF. CDR3 in DNA: TGCGCCAGCAGCCTACCAGGACTAGCGGGAGCAGATACGCAGTATTTT.

This clonotype was picked up a small number of times. The rearrangement uses TRBV9 and TRBJ2-1; 12 bases agree with TRBD2. Germline V CDR1 and CDR2: SGDLS, YYNGEE. The CDR3 contains 21 residues. J gave up 0 bases and V 3 bases, and 16 bases lay outside the gene matches. The DNA for the CDR3 is TGTGCCAGCAGCGGAGACAGGACTAGCGGGATACACAGCAGCTCCTACAATGAGCAGTTCTTC. It codes for CASSGDRTSGIHSSSYNEQFF.

This clonotype was counted between two and nine times. This chain connects TRBV4-3 to TRBJ2-2; no clear D. CDR1 is LGHNA and CDR2 is YSLEER in the germline V gene. The CDR3 is made up of 17 amino acids. V was pared by 1 base and J by 4 bases, with 16 bases between. CDR3 sequence (DNA): TGCGCCAGCAGCCAAGCTCTATGGTTACCGGGCACCGGGGAGCTGTTTTTT. Amino acids: CASSQALWLPGTGELFF.

The chain joins TRBV24-1 to TRBJ2-1; 8 bases are shared with TRBD1. The trim removed 4 bases at V and 5 bases at J, leaving 9 bases unmatched. The germline gives CDR1 KGHDR, CDR2 SFDVKD. The CDR3 runs to 16 residues. The CDR3 loop is CATSEAGQGRDNEQFF. The DNA for the CDR3 is TGTGCCACCAGTGAAGCCGGACAGGGTAGGGACAATGAGCAGTTCTTC.

This sequence joins TRBV21-1 and TRBJ2-3. TRBV21-1 is classified as a pseudogene. This CDR3 contains 17 residues. Here the CDR3 reads CASSAPYCGVTADTQYF. DNA for the CDR3: TGTGCCAGCAGCGCACCCTACTGTGGGGTAACCGCAGATACGCAGTATTTT.

V gene TRBV2 combines with J gene TRBJ2-7, with 10 bases identical to TRBD1. Germline V lookup: CDR1 SNHLY, CDR2 FYNNEI. The CDR3 is 12 amino acids. V shed 11 bases and J 6 bases; nucleotides not matched to a gene: 7. CDR3 DNA: TGTGCCGGGTTCGGACAGGGGGGCGAGCAGTACTTC. This encodes CAGFGQGGEQYF.

This clonotype was counted a few times. The chain recombines TRBV7-9 with TRBJ2-5; 8 bases fit TRBD2. Per the germline V gene, CDR1 is SEHNR and CDR2 is FQNEAQ (reference sequence). The CDR3 loop spans 15 amino acids. Losses at the gene ends were 6 bases for V and 2 bases for J; bases not matched to a gene: 8. As DNA, the CDR3 is TGTGCCAGCAGGCGGGGTAGCGGGGAACAAGAGACCCAGTACTTC. Its protein is CASRRGSGEQETQYF. Based on the CDR3 plus reference TRBV7-9 and TRBJ2-5, the full variable domain is DTGVSQNPRHKITKRGQNVTFRCDPISEHNRLYWYRQTLGQGPEFLTYFQNEAQLEKSRLLSDRFSAERPKGSFSTLEIQRTEQGDSAMYLCASRRGSGEQETQYFGPGTRLLVL.

The chain is built from TRBV6-5 and TRBJ2-3; 8 bases align to TRBD2. Trimming at V came to 3 bases and at J to 4 bases, leaving 6 bases not matched to a gene. This CDR3 is built from 15 residues. Germline CDR1 and CDR2: MNHEY and SVGAGI. The CDR3 DNA reads TGTGCCAGCAGTTATGCGGGGGGAGGGGCAGATACGCAGTATTTT. It specifies CASSYAGGGADTQYF.